This TCR beta chain is drawn from a study of blood T cell repertoires in COVID-19. In the authors' workflow: Reference gene primer amplification gave nucleated cell count estimates. The assay was immunoSEQ multiplex PCR, and TCRdb's table has in-frame clones only and misses some. V, J and clone size are taken as reported in that table, and D and trimming were inferred from the DNA itself. The profile covers about 150,000 clones, with roughly 90% appearing a single time and about 4% taken by the ten largest. The CDR3 extends over 13 amino acids. The germline V gene encodes CDR1 SGHDT and CDR2 YYEEEE. Trimming left V 0 bases short and J 5 bases short, with 6 bases between.

The clonotype comes from a woman aged 55-70 years with active or convalescent COVID-19. The sequenced sample was peripheral blood. This chain joins TRBV5-6 and TRBJ1-5; D is uncertain. The CDR3 reads CASSLGQDQPQHF. Here the CDR3 DNA reads TGTGCCAGCAGCTTGGGTCAGGATCAGCCCCAGCATTTT.